These 26 T cell receptor beta chains share one sample of origin, sequenced in a study of OX40 agonist ivuxolimab in advanced cancers. Using immunoSEQ multiplex PCR, the repertoire was profiled, and TCRdb retains in-frame clones only, with some absent. There are roughly 50,000 clones in the sample; more than 75% occur only once, and 0.3% to 0.45% lies in the top ten. Sequencing used CD4+ or CD8+ T cells sorted from blood, obtained in a trial of the OX40 agonist ivuxolimab. The source is an adult with an advanced solid tumor such as melanoma, head and neck, liver or kidney cancer.

The genes are TRBV19 and TRBJ2-2; D call uncertain. The germline V and J ends were trimmed by 1 base and 8 bases, with 11 bases remaining between them. Germline V CDR1 and CDR2: LNHDA, SQIVND (reference sequence). The CDR3 runs 14 residues. CDR3 region: CASSIVGSLGELFF. DNA for the CDR3: TGTGCCAGTAGTATAGTCGGGTCTTTAGGGGAGCTGTTTTTT.

The chain carries TRBV5-1 and TRBJ1-1; tentatively, D is TRBD1 (5 bases). This CDR3 is 14 amino acids long. The V gene lost 5 bases and the J gene lost 2 bases, with 13 bases spanning the gap. Germline-derived CDR1 and CDR2 are SGHRS and YFSETQ. In nucleotides, the CDR3 is TGCGCCAGCAGGCAGGGATCGGGAAACACTGAAGCTTTCTTT. It translates to CASRQGSGNTEAFF.

This clone was recorded only once. This chain links TRBV6-4 with TRBJ2-3; TRBD1 might be the D (5 bases). Trimming stripped 0 bases from V and 5 bases from J, with 15 bases between. The CDR3 has 16 residues. The germline gives CDR1 MRHNA, CDR2 SNTAGT. CDR3 sequence: CASSDSGGRGLDTQYF. The CDR3 DNA sequence: TGTGCCAGCAGTGACTCGGGTGGAAGGGGCTTAGATACGCAGTATTTT.

The rearrangement links TRBV15 to TRBJ2-1, with D possibly being TRBD2 (5 bases). Germline-derived CDR1 and CDR2 are LNHNV and YYDKDF (reference sequence). Trimming took 1 base from V and 9 from J, leaving 13 bases between them. The CDR3 is made up of 14 amino acids. In DNA, the CDR3 is TGTGCCACCAGCAGAGGGACGGTTGAGGGTGAGCAGTTCTTC. This translates into CATSRGTVEGEQFF.

The rearrangement uses TRBV5-1 and TRBJ1-1, with 11 positions matching TRBD1. Losses at the gene ends were 1 base for V and 7 bases for J; bases not matched to a gene: 6. Germline V lookup: CDR1 SGHRS, CDR2 YFSETQ. The CDR3 sequence is 15 residues long. CDR3 DNA sequence: TGCGCCAGCAGCTTGAGTCGGGACAGGGGGGATGAAGCTTTCTTT. Its translation is CASSLSRDRGDEAFF.

The V call is TRBV2, the J call TRBJ1-2; 7 bases agree with TRBD1. Germline CDR1 and CDR2: SNHLY and FYNNEI. The CDR3 has 15 residues. V dropped 3 bases and J dropped 4; count of bases not matched to a gene: 8. The CDR3 DNA is TGTGCCAGCAGTGATCTTAGGGGGCGGTTCTATGGCTACACCTTC. It translates to CASSDLRGRFYGYTF.

The chain uses TRBV7-9 and TRBJ2-6; D uncertain. The germline V gene encodes CDR1 SEHNR and CDR2 FQNEAQ (reference sequence). The V and J ends lost 5 bases and 0 bases respectively, with 17 bases between them. The CDR3 loop spans 18 amino acids. Here the CDR3 reads CASSIRNLRTSGANVLTF. The CDR3 coding sequence is TGTGCCAGCAGCATACGAAACTTAAGAACCTCTGGGGCCAACGTCCTGACTTTC.

The chain uses TRBV18 and TRBJ1-5, with D perhaps TRBD1 (6 bases). The CDR3 loop spans 16 amino acids. The V end lost 2 bases, the J end lost 2 bases, and 13 bases lay between the germline ends. Per the germline V gene, CDR1 is KGHSH and CDR2 is LQKENI. CDR3 residues: CASSPEGRGGNQPQHF. The CDR3 DNA is TGTGCCAGCTCACCAGAGGGCAGGGGCGGCAATCAGCCCCAGCATTTT.

The V and J genes are TRBV28 and TRBJ2-3, with D possibly matching TRBD2 (6 bases). This CDR3 contains 15 residues. Germline-derived CDR1 and CDR2 are MDHEN and SYDVKM. Trimming left V 6 bases short and J 8 bases short, with 21 bases between. CDR3 in amino acids: CASSSAAGSGGTQYF. CDR3 bases: TGTGCCAGCAGCTCGGCCGCGGGGTCGGGCGGTACGCAGTATTTT.

Written as DNA, the CDR3 is TGTGCCAGCAGACCCGCGGACAGGATGAACACTGAAGCTTTCTTT. Protein product: CASRPADRMNTEAFF. V usage is TRBV28 and J usage is TRBJ1-1; 7 positions match TRBD1. This CDR3 is 15 amino acids long. Germline loops: CDR1 MDHEN, CDR2 SYDVKM. V gave up 6 bases and J gave up 0 bases; unmatched junction bases: 7.

The rearrangement uses TRBV6-6 and TRBJ1-6; perhaps TRBD1 as D (5 bases). The CDR3 runs to 14 residues. The V end lost 2 bases, the J end lost 6 bases, and 8 bases lay between the germline ends. Germline CDR1 is MNHNY and CDR2 is SVGAGI (reference sequence). The CDR3 here is CASSYSQGNSPLHF. The CDR3, as DNA: TGTGCCAGCAGTTACAGTCAGGGTAATTCACCCCTCCACTTT.

The V call is TRBV6-1, the J call TRBJ2-5; D gene unclear. Looked up from germline, CDR1 is MNHNS and CDR2 is SASEGT. There are 12 residues in the CDR3. Trimming took off 6 bases at V and 5 bases at J, with 10 bases between the two ends. The CDR3 protein is CASRAATETQYF. In nucleotides, the CDR3 is TGTGCCAGCAGGGCGGCGACCGAGACCCAGTACTTC.

The chain recombines TRBV7-9 with TRBJ1-2; no reliable D call. The V and J ends lost 3 bases and 7 bases respectively, with 15 bases between them. The germline CDR1 and CDR2 sequences are SEHNR and FQNEAQ (reference sequence). CDR3 size: 14 residues. Here the CDR3 DNA reads TGTGCCAGCAGCTTTCCCGGGCCCGGGGTTGGCTACACCTTC. Its translation is CASSFPGPGVGYTF.

The CDR3 DNA is TGCGCCAGCATGCCCCTTGGGGACACTGAAGCTTTCTTT. Its translation: CASMPLGDTEAFF. The chain recombines TRBV5-1 with TRBJ1-1, with no clear D. Germline V lookup: CDR1 SGHRS, CDR2 YFSETQ. This CDR3 is built from 13 residues. V gave up 6 bases and J gave up 3 bases, with 12 bases separating them.

This clone was observed a few times. CDR3 coding DNA: TGTGCCAGCAGCGTAAGGTCATTGGGGGAGCCCCAGCATTTT. Protein product: CASSVRSLGEPQHF. The chain joins TRBV9 to TRBJ1-5; possibly TRBD1 for D (5 bases). The length of the CDR3 is 14 residues. V lost 1 base and J 8 bases, leaving 13 bases between the germline ends. Germline values: CDR1 SGDLS, CDR2 YYNGEE.

The rearrangement uses TRBV4-1 and TRBJ2-2; the D is unclear. The CDR3 is 13 amino acids. V was trimmed by 0 bases and J by 6 bases, leaving 5 bases between them. CDR1 is MGHRA, CDR2 YSYEKL, per germline. CDR3 bases: TGCGCCAGCAGCCAAGACCTTTCCGGGGAGCTGTTTTTT. Its protein product is CASSQDLSGELFF.

This rearrangement joins TRBV14 to TRBJ2-3; TRBD2 aligns across 8 bases. Per the germline V gene, CDR1 is SGHDN and CDR2 is FVKESK. Germline trimming cut 0 bases from V and 6 bases from J; bases unmatched to any gene: 5. The CDR3 sequence is 15 residues long. The CDR3 loop reads CASSQDRGGLDTQYF. The CDR3 DNA sequence: TGTGCCAGCAGCCAAGACCGGGGGGGGCTCGATACGCAGTATTTT. Filled out from reference TRBV14 and TRBJ2-3, the complete variable domain reads EAGVTQFPSHSVIEKGQTVTLRCDPISGHDNLYWYRRVMGKEIKFLLHFVKESKQDESGMPNNRFLAERTGGTYSTLKVQPAELEDSGVYFCASSQDRGGLDTQYFGPGTRLTVL.

This clone was recorded once. The chain links TRBV19 to TRBJ2-5; D may be TRBD2 (6 bases). The ends were cut back, 9 bases at V and 1 base at J, with 12 bases in the middle. Germline assignment: CDR1 LNHDA and CDR2 SQIVND (reference sequence). The CDR3 extends over 13 amino acids. CDR3 sequence reads: CASPPGGQETQYF. CDR3 bases: TGTGCCAGCCCCCCCGGGGGCCAAGAGACCCAGTACTTC.

The chain recombines TRBV29-1 with TRBJ2-5, with TRBD1 matching over 8 bases. CDR3 length: 14 amino acids. Looked up from germline, CDR1 is SQVTM and CDR2 is ANQGSEA. The ends lost 5 bases at V and 2 bases at J; junction bases unmatched: 7. CDR3 sequence: CSVLDTGGQETQYF. CDR3 DNA: TGCAGCGTTTTGGATACAGGGGGTCAAGAGACCCAGTACTTC.

The rearrangement links TRBV6-6 to TRBJ2-3, with D perhaps matching TRBD1 (5 bases). Germline V CDR1 and CDR2: MNHNY, SVGAGI (reference sequence). Trimming removed 4 bases from V and 2 bases from J, with 10 bases in between. The CDR3 covers 14 residues. CDR3 DNA: TGTGCCAGCAGTTCTTACAGGATCACAGATACGCAGTATTTT. Translating gives CASSSYRITDTQYF.

V gene TRBV5-4 combines with J gene TRBJ2-1, with 12 bases aligning to TRBD2. With 4 bases clipped from V and 4 bases from J, the junction kept 9 bases outside the gene matches. CDR1 and CDR2 from the germline V gene are SGHNT and YYREEE (reference sequence). This CDR3 comprises 17 residues. CDR3 bases: TGTGCCAGCAGCCCCGGCCCTGGGACTAGCGGGTACAATGAGCAGTTCTTC. Its translation: CASSPGPGTSGYNEQFF.

This sequence joins TRBV5-1 and TRBJ2-4; maybe TRBD2 (6 bases). Looked up from germline, CDR1 is SGHRS and CDR2 is YFSETQ. The length of the CDR3 is 20 residues. Trimming cost V 4 bases and J 5 bases, with 31 bases left between them. The CDR3 loop reads CASSGRGEFRREGVENIQYF. DNA of the CDR3: TGCGCCAGCAGCGGGCGCGGAGAGTTTCGGCGGGAAGGAGTAGAAAACATTCAGTACTTC.

The V gene is TRBV30, the J gene TRBJ2-7; TRBD2 aligns across 7 bases. The CDR3 is 12 amino acids. Trimming at V came to 2 bases and at J to 9 bases, leaving 7 bases not matched to a gene. CDR1 is GTSNPN, CDR2 SVGIG, per germline (reference sequence). The CDR3 nucleotides are TGTGCCTGGAGTCCCACGGGGGGAGGGCAGTACTTC. Encoded protein: CAWSPTGGGQYF. Full variable domain (rest looked up from reference TRBV30 and TRBJ2-7): SQTIHQWPATLVQPVGSPLSLECTVEGTSNPNLYWYRQAAGRGLQLLFYSVGIGQISSEVPQNLSASRPQDRQFILSSKKLLLSDSGFYLCAWSPTGGGQYFGPGTRLTVT.

The rearrangement joins TRBV5-1 to TRBJ2-3; D tentatively reads TRBD1 or TRBD2 (5 bases each). Germline-derived CDR1 and CDR2 are SGHRS and YFSETQ. V lost 7 bases and J lost 4, with 16 bases in between. The CDR3 length is 14 residues. This chain's CDR3 is CASGDGSFSDTQYF. CDR3 DNA: TGCGCCAGCGGGGACGGATCTTTCTCAGATACGCAGTATTTT.

The chain employs TRBV4-3 and TRBJ1-1; D gene unclear. CDR1 and CDR2 (germline): LGHNA, YSLEER. This CDR3 contains 13 residues. V gave up 2 bases and J gave up 7 bases, with 11 bases separating them. In DNA form, the CDR3 reads TGCGCCAGCAGCCAATCCGGGATAAGTGAAGCTTTCTTT. Translating it yields CASSQSGISEAFF.

This clone was seen only once. The rearrangement links TRBV15 to TRBJ2-7; D gene unclear. Between the trimmed V and J ends, which lost 5 bases and 2 bases, there was a span of 16 bases. The CDR3 is made up of 15 amino acids. Germline V gene data show CDR1 as LNHNV and CDR2 as YYDKDF (reference sequence). The CDR3 bases are TGTGCCACCAGCGCCCCGGAGTCGACCACCTACGAGCAGTACTTC. Its protein is CATSAPESTTYEQYF.